Listed here are 4 T cell receptor beta chains from one sample, sequenced in a study of vaccination effects on CD4 cells after COVID-19. Culturing for 10 to 11 days preceded CD4+ T cell isolation. It was two doses of either the BNT162b2 or mRNA-1273 vaccine that participants received. Profiling relied on immunoSEQ multiplex PCR, and the TCRdb table lists in-frame clones only, not all of them. Altogether tens of thousands of clones are present, less than 75% being singletons, with the ten largest covering about 2%. Antigens for these TCRs are unknown. Here the sequenced sample was CD4+ T cells from PBMCs cultured without peptide, taken after COVID-19 vaccination. These receptors were taken from a human donor who received a COVID-19 vaccine.

This clone was seen only once. The chain has TRBV7-3 and TRBJ2-2; D ambiguous. This CDR3 comprises 13 residues. Germline V CDR1 and CDR2: SGHTA, FQGTGA. The germline V and J ends were trimmed by 6 bases and 4 bases, with 9 bases remaining between them. CDR3 in DNA: TGTGCCAGCAGGGGAAGTACCACCGGGGAGCTGTTTTTT. Translation: CASRGSTTGELFF.

CDR3 coding DNA: TGTGCCAGCAGCCATAGACTAGCGGGGGCCTTAGATACGCAGTATTTT. Translated, it gives CASSHRLAGALDTQYF. The chain carries TRBV3-1 (or the pseudogene TRBV3-2) and TRBJ2-3; TRBD2 matches at 12 bases. Germline V gene data show CDR1 as LGHDT and CDR2 as YNNKEL (reference sequence). The CDR3 covers 16 residues. V dropped 3 bases and J dropped 5; count of bases not matched to a gene: 6.

The chain joins TRBV5-1 to TRBJ1-1; no firm D call. V lost 2 bases, J lost 1 base, and 12 bases lay in between. Germline CDR1 is SGHRS and CDR2 is YFSETQ. CDR3 length equals 15 residues. CDR3 sequence (DNA): TGCGCCAGCAGCTTTCAAGGTGGGTCGAACACTGAAGCTTTCTTT. Translation gives CASSFQGGSNTEAFF.

CDR3 amino acids: CASRRGDRGSNEKLFF. The CDR3 coding sequence is TGCGCCAGCAGGCGAGGGGACAGGGGTTCTAATGAAAAACTGTTTTTT. V gene TRBV10-2 combines with J gene TRBJ1-4, with 10 nucleotides matching TRBD1. CDR3 length equals 16 residues. Germline V gene data show CDR1 as WSHSY and CDR2 as SAAADI. V shed 6 bases and J 3 bases; nucleotides not matched to a gene: 7.